Detailed here is one T cell receptor (beta chain). This entry comes from a study of blood T cells in healthy people across ages. PCR was performed a second time for about 7 to 12 cycles using a sample-barcoded 5' primer and a J-beta primer mix. Every molecule of cDNA carried a tag from a template-switch adaptor with 12 random nucleotides. From the 5' RACE reads, TCRdb called clonotypes with MiXCR, one entry per CDR3 protein. Among 1,500,000 or so distinct CDR3 sequences listed, approximately 59% were seen once. The germline V gene has CDR1 DFQATT and CDR2 SNEGSKA (reference sequence). After removal of 3 bases from V and 0 bases from J, the junction contained 6 bases not matched to a gene. The CDR3 is 15 residues long.

The sequenced sample was blood. This rearrangement joins TRBV20-1 to TRBJ2-3; 7 nucleotides agree with TRBD1. The source is a man aged 18 to 29 in good health. Here the CDR3 DNA reads TGCAGTGCTAGGGCCGGGACAGCAAGCACAGATACGCAGTATTTT. Protein product: CSARAGTASTDTQYF.